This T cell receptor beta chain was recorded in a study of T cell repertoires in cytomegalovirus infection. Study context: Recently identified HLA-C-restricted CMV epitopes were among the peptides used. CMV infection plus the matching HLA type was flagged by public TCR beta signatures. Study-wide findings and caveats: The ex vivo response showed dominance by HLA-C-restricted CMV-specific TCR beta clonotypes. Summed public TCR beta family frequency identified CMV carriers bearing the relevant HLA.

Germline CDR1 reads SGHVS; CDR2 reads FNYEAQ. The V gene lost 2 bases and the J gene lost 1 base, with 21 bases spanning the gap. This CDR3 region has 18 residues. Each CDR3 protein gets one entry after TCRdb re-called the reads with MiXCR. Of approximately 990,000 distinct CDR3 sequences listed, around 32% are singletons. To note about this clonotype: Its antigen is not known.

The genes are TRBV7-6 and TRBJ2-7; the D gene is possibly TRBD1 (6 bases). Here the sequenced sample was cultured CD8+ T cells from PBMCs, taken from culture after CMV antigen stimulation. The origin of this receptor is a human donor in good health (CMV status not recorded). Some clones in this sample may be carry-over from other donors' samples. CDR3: CASSLTRSPGDNSYEQYF. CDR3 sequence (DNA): TGTGCCAGCAGCTTAACGCGTAGCCCCGGGGACAATTCCTACGAGCAGTACTTC.